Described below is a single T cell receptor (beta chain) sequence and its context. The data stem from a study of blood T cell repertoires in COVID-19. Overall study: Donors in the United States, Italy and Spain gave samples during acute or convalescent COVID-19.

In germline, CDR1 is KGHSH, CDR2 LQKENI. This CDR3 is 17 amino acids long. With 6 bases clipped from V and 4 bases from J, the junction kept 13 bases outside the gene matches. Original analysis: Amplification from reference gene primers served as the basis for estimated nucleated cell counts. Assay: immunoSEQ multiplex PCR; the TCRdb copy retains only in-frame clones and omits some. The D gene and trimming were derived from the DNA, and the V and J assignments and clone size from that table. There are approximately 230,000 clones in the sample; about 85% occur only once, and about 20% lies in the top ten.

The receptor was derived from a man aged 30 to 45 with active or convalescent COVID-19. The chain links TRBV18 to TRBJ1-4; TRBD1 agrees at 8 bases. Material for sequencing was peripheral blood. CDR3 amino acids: CASSPRTGIDHNEKLFF. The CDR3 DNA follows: TGTGCCAGCTCTCCCAGGACAGGGATAGACCATAATGAAAAACTGTTTTTT.